The clone carrying this TCR beta chain was counted at least ten times. Its antigen is undetermined. The sample originates from a study of T cells after yellow fever vaccination. Broader study findings: Most primary-vaccination clones recurred post-booster (under 98% CD4, just over 85% CD8).

Template switching with 5'RACE generated the TCR cDNA and added a universal primer site and UMIs. TCRdb re-called the 5' RACE reads through MiXCR, storing one row per CDR3 protein. The repertoire includes around 200,000 distinct CDR3 sequences, 9.5% to 12% of them detected once, and 36% sits in the top ten. V trimming: 10 bases; J trimming: 2 bases; junction bases outside the gene matches: 13. The CDR3 has 15 residues. Per the germline V gene, CDR1 is ENHRY and CDR2 is SYGVKD. This TCR was sampled from a man aged 18 to 30 who received the YFV17D yellow fever vaccine. The material sequenced was CD8+ T cells sorted from PBMCs, taken 15 days after the yellow fever booster vaccination. V is TRBV10-3 and J is TRBJ2-5; TRBD1 aligns across 7 bases. As DNA, the CDR3 is TGTGCCACCAACAGGGGACGCGGAGAACAAGAGACCCAGTACTTC. Its translation is CATNRGRGEQETQYF.